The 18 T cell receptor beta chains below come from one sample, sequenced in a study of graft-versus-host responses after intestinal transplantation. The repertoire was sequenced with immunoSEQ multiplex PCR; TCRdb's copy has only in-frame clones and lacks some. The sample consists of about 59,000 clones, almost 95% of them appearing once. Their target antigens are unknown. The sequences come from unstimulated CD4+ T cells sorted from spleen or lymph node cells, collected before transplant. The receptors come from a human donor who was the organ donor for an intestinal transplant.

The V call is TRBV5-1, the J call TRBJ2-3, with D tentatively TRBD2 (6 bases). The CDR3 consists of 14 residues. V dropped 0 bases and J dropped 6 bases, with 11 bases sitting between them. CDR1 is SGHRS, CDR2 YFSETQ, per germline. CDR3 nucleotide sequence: TGCGCCAGCAGCTTGGCGGGACTGACCGATACGCAGTATTTT. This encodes CASSLAGLTDTQYF.

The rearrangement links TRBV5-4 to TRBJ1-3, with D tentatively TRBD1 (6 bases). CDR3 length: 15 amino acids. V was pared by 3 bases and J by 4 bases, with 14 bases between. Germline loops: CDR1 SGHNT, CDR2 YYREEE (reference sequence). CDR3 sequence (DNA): TGTGCCAGCAGCTCCACAGGGCTAACCGGAAACACCATATATTTT. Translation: CASSSTGLTGNTIYF. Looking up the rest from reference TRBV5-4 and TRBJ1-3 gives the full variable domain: ETGVTQSPTHLIKTRGQQVTLRCSSQSGHNTVSWYQQALGQGPQFIFQYYREEENGRGNFPPRFSGLQFPNYSSELNVNALELDDSALYLCASSSTGLTGNTIYFGEGSWLTVV.

For the CDR3, the DNA is TGTGCCAGCAGCTTAGCATCCGGGTATAATTCACCCCTCCACTTT. Its translation is CASSLASGYNSPLHF. The chain carries TRBV7-2 and TRBJ1-6; D is unclear. V was shortened by 0 bases and J by 4 bases, with 7 bases between the two germline ends. The CDR3 extends over 15 amino acids. Germline V gene lookup returns CDR1 SGHTA and CDR2 FQGNSA.

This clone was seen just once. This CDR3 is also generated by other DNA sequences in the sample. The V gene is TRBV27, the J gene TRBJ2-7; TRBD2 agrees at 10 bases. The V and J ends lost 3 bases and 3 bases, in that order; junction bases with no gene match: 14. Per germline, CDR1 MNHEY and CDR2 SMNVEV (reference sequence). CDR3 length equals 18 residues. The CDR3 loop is CASSFSGGSGGSFYEQYF. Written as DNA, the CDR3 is TGTGCCAGCAGTTTTTCCGGGGGTAGCGGGGGGTCCTTCTACGAGCAGTACTTC.

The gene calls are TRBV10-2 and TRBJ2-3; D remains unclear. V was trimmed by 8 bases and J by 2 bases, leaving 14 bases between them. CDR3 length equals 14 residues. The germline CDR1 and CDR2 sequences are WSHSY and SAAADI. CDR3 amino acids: CASGHRLNTDTQYF. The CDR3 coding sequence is TGCGCCAGCGGTCACAGATTGAACACAGATACGCAGTATTTT.

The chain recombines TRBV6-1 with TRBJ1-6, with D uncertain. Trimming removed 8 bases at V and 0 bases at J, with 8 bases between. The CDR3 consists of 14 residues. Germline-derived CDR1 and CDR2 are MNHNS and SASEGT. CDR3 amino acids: CASLRSSYNSPLHF. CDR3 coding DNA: TGTGCCAGCTTAAGGAGCTCCTATAATTCACCCCTCCACTTT.

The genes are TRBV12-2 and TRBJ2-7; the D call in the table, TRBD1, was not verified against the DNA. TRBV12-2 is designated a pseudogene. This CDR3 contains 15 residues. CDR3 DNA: TGTGCAAGTCGCCCAGGGGACAGGGGAACTGGCGAGCAGTACTTC. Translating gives CASRPGDRGTGEQYF.

CDR3 DNA sequence: TGCAGCGTTGTGGCCGGGACCTTAGTGGTAGAGCAGTACTTC. It is translated as CSVVAGTLVVEQYF. The chain employs TRBV29-1 and TRBJ2-7; D is possibly TRBD1 or TRBD2 (5 bases each). This CDR3 region has 14 residues. CDR1 SQVTM and CDR2 ANQGSEA come from the germline V gene. V lost 4 bases and J lost 7, with 20 bases in between.

The CDR3 DNA reads TGTGCCAGCAGCCGAGGGACAGGGACTATCTACGAGCAGTACTTC. Translated, it gives CASSRGTGTIYEQYF. The chain couples TRBV2 to TRBJ2-7; 9 bases match TRBD1. Looked up from germline, CDR1 is SNHLY and CDR2 is FYNNEI. This CDR3 contains 15 residues. Trimming removed 6 bases from V and 3 bases from J; junction bases left unmatched: 9.

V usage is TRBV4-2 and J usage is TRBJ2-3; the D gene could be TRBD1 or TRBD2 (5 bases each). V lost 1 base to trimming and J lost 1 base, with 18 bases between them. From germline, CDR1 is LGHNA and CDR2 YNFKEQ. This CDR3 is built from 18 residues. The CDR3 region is CASSQGRGQGRGTDTQYF. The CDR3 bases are TGTGCCAGCAGCCAAGGCAGAGGGCAGGGACGGGGCACAGATACGCAGTATTTT.

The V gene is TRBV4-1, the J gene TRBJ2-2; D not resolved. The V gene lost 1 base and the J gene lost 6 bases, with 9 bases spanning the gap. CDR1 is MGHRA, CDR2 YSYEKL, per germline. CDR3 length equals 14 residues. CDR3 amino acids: CASSQVLRAGELFF. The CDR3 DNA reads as TGCGCCAGCAGCCAAGTATTACGGGCCGGGGAGCTGTTTTTT.

This CDR3 reads CATARGGGSPLHF. CDR3 nucleotides: TGTGCCACCGCGAGAGGGGGGGGCTCACCCCTCCACTTT. The V gene is TRBV6-5, the J gene TRBJ1-6, with a possible D match to TRBD1 (6 bases). Germline V gene data show CDR1 as MNHEY and CDR2 as SVGAGI. The CDR3 is 13 amino acids. V lost 10 bases and J 10 bases, leaving 17 bases between the germline ends.

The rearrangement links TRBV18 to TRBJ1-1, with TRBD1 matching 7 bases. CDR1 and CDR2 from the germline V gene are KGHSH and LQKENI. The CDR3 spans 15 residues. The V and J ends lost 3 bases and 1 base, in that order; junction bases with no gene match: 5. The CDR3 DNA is TGTGCCAGCTCACCGCCCGGGACAGAGAACACTGAAGCTTTCTTT. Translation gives CASSPPGTENTEAFF. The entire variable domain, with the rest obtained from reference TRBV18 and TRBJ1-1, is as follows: NAGVMQNPRHLVRRRGQEARLRCSPMKGHSHVYWYRQLPEEGLKFMVYLQKENIIDESGMPKERFSAEFPKEGPSILRIQQVVRGDSAAYFCASSPPGTENTEAFFGQGTRLTVV.

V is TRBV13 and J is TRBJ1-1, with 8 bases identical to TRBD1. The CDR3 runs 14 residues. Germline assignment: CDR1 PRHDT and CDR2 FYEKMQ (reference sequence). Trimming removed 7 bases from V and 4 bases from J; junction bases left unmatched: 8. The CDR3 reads CASNWLDRVTEAFF. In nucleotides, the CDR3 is TGTGCCAGCAATTGGTTGGACAGGGTCACTGAAGCTTTCTTT.

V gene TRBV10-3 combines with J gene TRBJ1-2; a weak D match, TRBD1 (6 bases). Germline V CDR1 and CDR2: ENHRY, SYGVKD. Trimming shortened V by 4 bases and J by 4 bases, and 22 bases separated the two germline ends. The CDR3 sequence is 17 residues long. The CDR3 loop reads CAISATTGQKIFYGYTF. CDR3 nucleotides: TGTGCCATCAGTGCCACAACCGGACAGAAAATTTTCTATGGCTACACCTTC.

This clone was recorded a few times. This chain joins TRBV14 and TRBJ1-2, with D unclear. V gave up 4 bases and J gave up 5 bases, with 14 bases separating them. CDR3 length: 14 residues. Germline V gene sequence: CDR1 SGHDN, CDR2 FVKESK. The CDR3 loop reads CASSPKANVYGYTF. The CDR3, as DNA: TGTGCCAGCAGCCCCAAGGCCAATGTATATGGCTACACCTTC.

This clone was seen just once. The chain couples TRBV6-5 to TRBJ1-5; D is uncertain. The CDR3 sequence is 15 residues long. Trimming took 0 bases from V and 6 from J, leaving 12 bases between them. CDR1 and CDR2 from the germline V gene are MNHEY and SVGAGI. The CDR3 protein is CASSYSSEGTQPQHF. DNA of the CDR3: TGTGCCAGCAGTTACTCTTCCGAGGGTACTCAGCCCCAGCATTTT.

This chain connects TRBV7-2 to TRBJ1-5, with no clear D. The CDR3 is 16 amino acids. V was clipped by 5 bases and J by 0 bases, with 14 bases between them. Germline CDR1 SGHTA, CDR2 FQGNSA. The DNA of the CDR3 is TGTGCCAGCAGCCCTCAGACGTCTTATAGCAATCAGCCCCAGCATTTT. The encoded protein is CASSPQTSYSNQPQHF.